A selection of T cell receptor beta chains follows, all from one sample in a study of T cells in Graves' hyperthyroidism and ophthalmopathy. TCRdb used MiXCR to reprocess the multiplex PCR reads, holding one entry per CDR3 protein. In the table there are 540,000 or so distinct CDR3 sequences, about a sixth of which are singletons. Sample: blood. The receptors come from a woman in her thirties with Graves' hyperthyroidism. CDR3s include the opening cysteine and the closing phenylalanine or tryptophan.

CASSGEGDQPQHF TRBJ1-5 TRBV6-1 13
CASSQRLADSYEQYF TRBJ2-7 TRBV5-1 15
CASSVAPGTPVGTEAFF TRBJ1-1 TRBV9 17
CASSLLTNQPQHF TRBJ1-5 TRBV27 13
CASSYRGQGAFGEKLFF TRBJ1-4 TRBV6-6 17
CASSPSDISNTEAFF TRBJ1-1 TRBV3-1 15
CASSLGSRAYNEQFF TRBJ2-1 TRBV12-3/TRBV12-4 15
CASSEFSGSNSPLHF TRBJ1-6 TRBV25-1 15
CARADRELTEAFF TRBJ1-1 TRBV6-4 13
CASSPGGTPGETQYF TRBJ2-5 TRBV7-2 15